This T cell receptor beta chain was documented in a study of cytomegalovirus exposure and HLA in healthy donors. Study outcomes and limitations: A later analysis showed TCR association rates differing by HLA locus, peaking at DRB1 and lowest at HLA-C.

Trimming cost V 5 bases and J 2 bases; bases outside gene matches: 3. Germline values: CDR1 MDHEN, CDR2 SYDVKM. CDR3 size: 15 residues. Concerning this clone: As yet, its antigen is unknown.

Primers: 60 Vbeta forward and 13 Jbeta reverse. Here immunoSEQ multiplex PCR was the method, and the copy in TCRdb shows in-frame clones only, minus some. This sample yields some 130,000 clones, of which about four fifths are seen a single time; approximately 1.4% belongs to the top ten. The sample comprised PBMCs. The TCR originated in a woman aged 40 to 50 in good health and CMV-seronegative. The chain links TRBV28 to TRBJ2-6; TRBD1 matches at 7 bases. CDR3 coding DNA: TGTGCCAGCAGTCTCGGACAGGCTGGGGCCAACGTCCTGACTTTC. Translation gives CASSLGQAGANVLTF. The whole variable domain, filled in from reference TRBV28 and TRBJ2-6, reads DVKVTQSSRYLVKRTGEKVFLECVQDMDHENMFWYRQDPGLGLRLIYFSYDVKMKEKGDIPEGYSVSREKKERFSLILESASTNQTSMYLCASSLGQAGANVLTFGAGSRLTVL.